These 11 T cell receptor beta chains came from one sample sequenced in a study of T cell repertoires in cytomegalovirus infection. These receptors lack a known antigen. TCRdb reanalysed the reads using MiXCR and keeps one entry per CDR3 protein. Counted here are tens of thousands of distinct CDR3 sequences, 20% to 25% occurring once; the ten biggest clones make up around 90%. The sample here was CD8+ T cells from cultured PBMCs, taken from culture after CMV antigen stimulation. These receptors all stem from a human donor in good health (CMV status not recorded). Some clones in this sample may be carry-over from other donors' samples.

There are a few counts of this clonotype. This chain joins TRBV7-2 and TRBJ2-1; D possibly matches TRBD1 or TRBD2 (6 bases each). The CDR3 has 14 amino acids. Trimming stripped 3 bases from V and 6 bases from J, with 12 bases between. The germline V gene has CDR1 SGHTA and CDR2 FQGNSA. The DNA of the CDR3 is TGTGCCAGCAGCTTCTCGGGGGCTTTCAATGAGCAGTTCTTC. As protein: CASSFSGAFNEQFF. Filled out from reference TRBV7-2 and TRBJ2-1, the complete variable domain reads GAGVSQSPSNKVTEKGKDVELRCDPISGHTALYWYRQSLGQGLEFLIYFQGNSAPDKSGLPSDRFSAERTGGSVSTLTIQRTQQEDSAVYLCASSFSGAFNEQFFGPGTRLTVL.

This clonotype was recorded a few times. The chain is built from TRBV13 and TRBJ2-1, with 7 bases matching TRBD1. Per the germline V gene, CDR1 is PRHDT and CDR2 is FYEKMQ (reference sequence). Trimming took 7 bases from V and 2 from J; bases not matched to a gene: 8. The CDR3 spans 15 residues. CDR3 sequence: CASTSTGDAYNEQFF. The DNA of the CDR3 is TGTGCCAGCACCAGCACAGGGGATGCCTACAATGAGCAGTTCTTC.

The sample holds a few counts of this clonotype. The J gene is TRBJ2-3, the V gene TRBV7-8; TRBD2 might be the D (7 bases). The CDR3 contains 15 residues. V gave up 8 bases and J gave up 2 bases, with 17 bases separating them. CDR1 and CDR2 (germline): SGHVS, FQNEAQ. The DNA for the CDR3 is TGTGCCAGCGAAAGAAGGGGGGGTCACACAGATACGCAGTATTTT. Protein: CASERRGGHTDTQYF.

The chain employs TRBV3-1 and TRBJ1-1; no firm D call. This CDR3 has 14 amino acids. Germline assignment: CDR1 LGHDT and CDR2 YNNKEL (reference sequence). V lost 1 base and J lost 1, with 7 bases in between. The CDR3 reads CASSQGPGNTEAFF. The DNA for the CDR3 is TGTGCCAGCAGCCAAGGACCGGGGAACACTGAAGCTTTCTTT.

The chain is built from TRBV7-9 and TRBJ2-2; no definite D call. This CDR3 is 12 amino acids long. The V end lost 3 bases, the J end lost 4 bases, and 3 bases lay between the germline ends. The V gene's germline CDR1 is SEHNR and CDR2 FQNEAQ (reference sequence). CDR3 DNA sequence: TGTGCCAGCAGCTTGAGCACCGGGGAGCTGTTTTTT. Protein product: CASSLSTGELFF. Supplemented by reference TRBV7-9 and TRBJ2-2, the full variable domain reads DTGVSQNPRHKITKRGQNVTFRCDPISEHNRLYWYRQTLGQGPEFLTYFQNEAQLEKSRLLSDRFSAERPKGSFSTLEIQRTEQGDSAMYLCASSLSTGELFFGEGSRLTVL.

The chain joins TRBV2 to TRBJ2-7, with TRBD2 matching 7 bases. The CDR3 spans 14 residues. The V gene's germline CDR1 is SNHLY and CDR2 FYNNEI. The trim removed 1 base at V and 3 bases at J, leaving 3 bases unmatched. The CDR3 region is CASSEELASYEQYF. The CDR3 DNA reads TGTGCCAGCAGTGAAGAACTAGCGAGCTACGAGCAGTACTTC.

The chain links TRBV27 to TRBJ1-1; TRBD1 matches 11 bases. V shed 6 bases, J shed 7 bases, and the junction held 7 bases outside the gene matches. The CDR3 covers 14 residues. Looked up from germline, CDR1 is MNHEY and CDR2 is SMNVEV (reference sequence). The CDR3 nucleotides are TGTGCCAGCAGCCTCGGACAGGGGGCTGGTGAAGCTTTCTTT. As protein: CASSLGQGAGEAFF.

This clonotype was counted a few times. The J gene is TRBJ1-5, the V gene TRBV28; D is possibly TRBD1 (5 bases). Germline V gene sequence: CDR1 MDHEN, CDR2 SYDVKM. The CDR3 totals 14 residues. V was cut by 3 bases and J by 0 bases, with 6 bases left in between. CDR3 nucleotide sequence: TGTGCCAGCAGTTTGACAGATAGCAATCAGCCCCAGCATTTT. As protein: CASSLTDSNQPQHF.

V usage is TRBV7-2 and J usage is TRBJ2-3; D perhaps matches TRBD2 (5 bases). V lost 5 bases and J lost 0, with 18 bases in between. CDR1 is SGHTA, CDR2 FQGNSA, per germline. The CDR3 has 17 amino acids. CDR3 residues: CASSPEGGPDSTDTQYF. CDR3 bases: TGTGCCAGCAGCCCGGAAGGAGGCCCAGATAGCACAGATACGCAGTATTTT.

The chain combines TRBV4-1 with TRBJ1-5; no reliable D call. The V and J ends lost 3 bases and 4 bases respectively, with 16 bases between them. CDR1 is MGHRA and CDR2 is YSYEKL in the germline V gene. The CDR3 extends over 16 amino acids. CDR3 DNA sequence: TGCGCCAGCAGCCAGGACGGACCTCTGGGGAATCAGCCCCAGCATTTT. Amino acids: CASSQDGPLGNQPQHF.

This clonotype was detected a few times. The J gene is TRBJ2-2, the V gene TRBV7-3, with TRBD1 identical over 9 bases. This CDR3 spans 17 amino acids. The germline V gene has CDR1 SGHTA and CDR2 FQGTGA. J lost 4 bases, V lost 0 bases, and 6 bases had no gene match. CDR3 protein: CASSLTPGTGRTGELFF. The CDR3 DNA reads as TGTGCCAGCAGCTTAACGCCCGGGACAGGGCGCACCGGGGAGCTGTTTTTT.